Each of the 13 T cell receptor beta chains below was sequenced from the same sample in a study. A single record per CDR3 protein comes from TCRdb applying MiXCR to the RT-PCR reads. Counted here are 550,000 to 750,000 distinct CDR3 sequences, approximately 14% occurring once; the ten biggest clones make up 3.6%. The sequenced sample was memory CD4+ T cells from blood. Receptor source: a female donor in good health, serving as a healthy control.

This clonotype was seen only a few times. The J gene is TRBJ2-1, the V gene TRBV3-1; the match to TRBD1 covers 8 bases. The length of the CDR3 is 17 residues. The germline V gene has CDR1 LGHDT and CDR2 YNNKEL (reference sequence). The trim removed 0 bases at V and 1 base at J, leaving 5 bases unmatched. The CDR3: CASSQEPTGGSYNEQFF. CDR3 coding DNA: TGTGCCAGCAGCCAAGAACCTACAGGGGGTTCCTACAATGAGCAGTTCTTC.

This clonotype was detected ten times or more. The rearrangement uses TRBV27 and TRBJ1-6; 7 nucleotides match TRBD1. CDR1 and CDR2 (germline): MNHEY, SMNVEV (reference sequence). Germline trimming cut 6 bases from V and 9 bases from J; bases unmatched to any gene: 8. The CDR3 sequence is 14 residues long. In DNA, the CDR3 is TGTGCCAGCAGCCGCCGGGACAGCATTTCACCCCTCCACTTT. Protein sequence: CASSRRDSISPLHF.

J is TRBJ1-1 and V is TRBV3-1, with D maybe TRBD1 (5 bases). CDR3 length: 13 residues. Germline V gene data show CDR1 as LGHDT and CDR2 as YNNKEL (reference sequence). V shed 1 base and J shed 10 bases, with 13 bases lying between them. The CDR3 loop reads CASSQGGSAVAFF. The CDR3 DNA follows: TGTGCCAGCAGCCAAGGGGGGTCCGCTGTAGCTTTCTTT.

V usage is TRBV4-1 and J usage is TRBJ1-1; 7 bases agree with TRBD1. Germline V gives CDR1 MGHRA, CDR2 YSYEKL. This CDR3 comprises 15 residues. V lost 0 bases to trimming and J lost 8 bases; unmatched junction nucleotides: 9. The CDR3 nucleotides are TGCGCCAGCAGCCAAGAAGGAGCAGGGGGAGGGGAAGCTTTCTTT. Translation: CASSQEGAGGGEAFF.

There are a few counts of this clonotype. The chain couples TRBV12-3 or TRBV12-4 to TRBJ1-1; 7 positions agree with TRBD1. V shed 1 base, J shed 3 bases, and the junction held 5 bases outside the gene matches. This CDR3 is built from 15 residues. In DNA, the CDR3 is TGTGCCAGCAGTTTAGGGTTCAGGGGGGACACTGAAGCTTTCTTT. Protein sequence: CASSLGFRGDTEAFF.

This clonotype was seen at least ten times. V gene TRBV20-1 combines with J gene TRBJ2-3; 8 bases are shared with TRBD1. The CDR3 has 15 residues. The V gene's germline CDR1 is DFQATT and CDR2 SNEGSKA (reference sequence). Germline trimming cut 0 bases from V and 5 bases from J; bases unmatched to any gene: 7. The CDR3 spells CSAREWQGAVDTQYF. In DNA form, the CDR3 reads TGCAGTGCTAGAGAATGGCAGGGGGCTGTAGATACGCAGTATTTT.

CDR3 region: CATSDKLAGATDTQYF. In DNA, the CDR3 is TGTGCCACCAGTGACAAACTAGCGGGGGCCACAGATACGCAGTATTTT. V is TRBV24-1 and J is TRBJ2-3; 11 nucleotides align to TRBD2. Trimming took 4 bases from V and 2 from J; bases not matched to a gene: 4. The germline V gene encodes CDR1 KGHDR and CDR2 SFDVKD. CDR3 length: 16 amino acids.

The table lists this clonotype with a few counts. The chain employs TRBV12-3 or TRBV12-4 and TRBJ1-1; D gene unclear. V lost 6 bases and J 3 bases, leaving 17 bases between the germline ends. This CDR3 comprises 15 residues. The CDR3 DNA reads TGTGCCAGCAGCGGAGCGGCAGGATTGTACACTGAAGCTTTCTTT. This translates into CASSGAAGLYTEAFF.

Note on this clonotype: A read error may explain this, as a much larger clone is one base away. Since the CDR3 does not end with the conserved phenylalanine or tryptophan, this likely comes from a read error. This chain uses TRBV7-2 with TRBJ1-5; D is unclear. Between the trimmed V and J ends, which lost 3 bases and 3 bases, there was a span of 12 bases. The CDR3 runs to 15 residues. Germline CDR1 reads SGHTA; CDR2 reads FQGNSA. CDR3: CASSFQITVNQPQHL. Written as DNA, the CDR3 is TGTGCCAGCAGCTTTCAAATTACAGTCAATCAGCCCCAGCATTTG.

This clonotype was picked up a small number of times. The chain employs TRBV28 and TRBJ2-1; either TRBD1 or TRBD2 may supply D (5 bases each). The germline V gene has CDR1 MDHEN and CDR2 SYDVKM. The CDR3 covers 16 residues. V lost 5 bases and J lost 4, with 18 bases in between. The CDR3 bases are TGTGCCAGCAGTGGCGGTGGGACGGGAAATTACAATGAGCAGTTCTTC. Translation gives CASSGGGTGNYNEQFF.

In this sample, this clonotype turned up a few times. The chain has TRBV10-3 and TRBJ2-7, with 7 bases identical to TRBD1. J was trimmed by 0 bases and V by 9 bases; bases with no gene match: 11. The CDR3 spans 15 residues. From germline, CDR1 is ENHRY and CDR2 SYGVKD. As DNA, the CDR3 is TGTGCCATTTCCCCAGGGGACAGAAGCTCCTACGAGCAGTACTTC. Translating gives CAISPGDRSSYEQYF.

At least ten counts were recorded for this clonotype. The CDR3 nucleotides are TGTGCCATCAGTGAGTCCAGGGGGTCAGATACGCAGTATTTT. Its protein product is CAISESRGSDTQYF. The chain recombines TRBV10-3 with TRBJ2-3; TRBD1 matches 7 bases. V dropped 0 bases and J dropped 4; count of bases not matched to a gene: 1. Germline CDR1 and CDR2: ENHRY and SYGVKD. This CDR3 is 14 amino acids long.

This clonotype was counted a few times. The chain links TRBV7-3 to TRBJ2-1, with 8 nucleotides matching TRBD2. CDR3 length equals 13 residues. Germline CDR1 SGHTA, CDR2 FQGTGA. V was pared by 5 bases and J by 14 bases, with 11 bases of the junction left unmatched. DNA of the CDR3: TGTGCCAGCAGCGACCCGGGGGGGACCCAGAAGTTCTTC. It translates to CASSDPGGTQKFF.